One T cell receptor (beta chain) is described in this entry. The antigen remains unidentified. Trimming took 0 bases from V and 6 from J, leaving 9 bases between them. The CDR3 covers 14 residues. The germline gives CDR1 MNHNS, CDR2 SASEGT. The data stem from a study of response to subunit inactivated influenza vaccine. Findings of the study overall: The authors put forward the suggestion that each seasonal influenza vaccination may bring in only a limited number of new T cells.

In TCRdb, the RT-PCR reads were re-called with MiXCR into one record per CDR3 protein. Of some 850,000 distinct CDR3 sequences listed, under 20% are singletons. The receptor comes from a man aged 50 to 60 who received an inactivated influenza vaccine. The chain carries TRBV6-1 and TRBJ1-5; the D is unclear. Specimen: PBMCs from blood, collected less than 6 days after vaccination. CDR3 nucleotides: TGTGCCAGCAGTGAAGCGCCGGGGAGTCAGCCCCAGCATTTT. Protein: CASSEAPGSQPQHF.